Following are 27 T cell receptor beta chains from one sample sequenced in a study of T cell responses to AZD1222 COVID-19 vaccine. Profiling relied on immunoSEQ multiplex PCR, and the TCRdb table lists in-frame clones only, not all of them. In the table there are around 160,000 clones, 91% of which are singletons. The starting material was peripheral blood, obtained 28 days after the second AZD1222 dose. Receptor source: an adult who received the AZD1222 COVID-19 vaccine.

V and J are TRBV27 and TRBJ2-5; the D gene is possibly TRBD2 (7 bases). Trimming removed 6 bases at V and 1 base at J, with 12 bases between. This CDR3 comprises 14 residues. Germline CDR1 and CDR2: MNHEY and SMNVEV (reference sequence). The CDR3 reads CASSPRGAQETQYF. The CDR3 bases are TGTGCCAGCAGCCCCCGGGGGGCCCAAGAGACCCAGTACTTC.

J is TRBJ1-2 and V is TRBV7-9; D perhaps matches TRBD1 (5 bases). V was pared by 5 bases and J by 7 bases, with 8 bases between. CDR1 and CDR2 from the germline V gene are SEHNR and FQNEAQ (reference sequence). The CDR3 contains 11 residues. CDR3 residues: CASSRGGGYTF. The CDR3 DNA follows: TGTGCCAGCAGCCGGGGGGGTGGCTACACCTTC. The variable domain in full, completed from reference TRBV7-9 and TRBJ1-2, reads DTGVSQNPRHKITKRGQNVTFRCDPISEHNRLYWYRQTLGQGPEFLTYFQNEAQLEKSRLLSDRFSAERPKGSFSTLEIQRTEQGDSAMYLCASSRGGGYTFGSGTRLTVV.

V and J are TRBV5-4 and TRBJ2-7; D not certain. V gave up 0 bases and J gave up 4 bases, with 8 bases separating them. The CDR3 runs to 13 residues. Germline V gene lookup returns CDR1 SGHNT and CDR2 YYREEE (reference sequence). CDR3 region: CASSLAVGYEQYF. The CDR3 nucleotides are TGTGCCAGCAGCTTGGCCGTGGGATACGAGCAGTACTTC.

The gene calls are TRBV12-3 or TRBV12-4 and TRBJ1-1; no reliable D call. The CDR3 is 11 residues long. Deletions cut 8 bases from V and 4 bases from J, with 8 bases between. The CDR3 DNA reads as TGTGCCAGCCGTAGGGTCACTGAAGCTTTCTTT. This translates into CASRRVTEAFF.

J is TRBJ2-5 and V is TRBV4-1, with D perhaps TRBD1 or TRBD2 (6 bases each). V shed 4 bases and J shed 1 base, with 16 bases lying between them. This CDR3 region has 16 residues. Germline CDR1 and CDR2: MGHRA and YSYEKL. The CDR3 DNA reads TGCGCCAGCAGCCCGAAGAGGTGGGGGGCCCAAGAGACCCAGTACTTC. It is translated as CASSPKRWGAQETQYF.

This chain joins TRBV5-4 and TRBJ2-7; no clear D gene. CDR1 and CDR2 (germline): SGHNT, YYREEE (reference sequence). Deletions cut 2 bases from V and 0 bases from J, with 12 bases between. The CDR3 sequence is 15 residues long. The chain's CDR3 is CASSFLPFSSYEQYF. CDR3 in DNA: TGTGCCAGCAGCTTTCTCCCGTTTAGCTCCTACGAGCAGTACTTC. The variable domain in full, completed from reference TRBV5-4 and TRBJ2-7, reads ETGVTQSPTHLIKTRGQQVTLRCSSQSGHNTVSWYQQALGQGPQFIFQYYREEENGRGNFPPRFSGLQFPNYSSELNVNALELDDSALYLCASSFLPFSSYEQYFGPGTRLTVT.

The V call is TRBV29-1, the J call TRBJ1-2; maybe TRBD1 (5 bases). The CDR3 runs 12 residues. The V gene lost 6 bases and the J gene lost 3 bases, with 11 bases spanning the gap. Germline V gives CDR1 SQVTM, CDR2 ANQGSEA. CDR3 residues: CSVKGRDYGYTF. The DNA for the CDR3 is TGCAGCGTGAAGGGACGAGACTATGGCTACACCTTC.

The chain employs TRBV24-1 and TRBJ2-5; 8 nucleotides match TRBD1. Germline V gene sequence: CDR1 KGHDR, CDR2 SFDVKD. V was clipped by 2 bases and J by 5 bases; unmatched bases: 6. This CDR3 has 15 amino acids. The CDR3 reads CATSDSGGFHETQYF. In DNA form, the CDR3 reads TGTGCCACCAGTGATTCAGGGGGCTTCCATGAGACCCAGTACTTC.

The table lists this clone with a count of one. V usage is TRBV6-2 or TRBV6-3 and J usage is TRBJ1-4; TRBD1 agrees at 8 bases. The germline gives CDR1 MNHEY, CDR2 SVGEGT. CDR3 length: 16 amino acids. Trimming cost V 2 bases and J 8 bases; bases outside gene matches: 10. The CDR3 protein is CASSYPSRTGREKLFF. The CDR3 DNA reads as TGTGCCAGCAGTTACCCCTCCCGGACAGGGAGGGAAAAACTGTTTTTT.

J is TRBJ2-7 and V is TRBV15, with 7 nucleotides matching TRBD2. Germline values: CDR1 LNHNV, CDR2 YYDKDF (reference sequence). Losses at the gene ends were 1 base for V and 3 bases for J; bases not matched to a gene: 9. The CDR3 is made up of 16 amino acids. CDR3 sequence reads: CATSRVFGGSVYEQYF. The DNA for the CDR3 is TGTGCCACCAGCAGAGTCTTTGGCGGGAGTGTCTACGAGCAGTACTTC.

This clone came up a few times. The V call is TRBV6-1, the J call TRBJ2-3, with 10 bases fitting TRBD1. The J segment lost 4 bases and the V segment lost 2 bases, leaving 3 bases of the junction unmatched. In germline, CDR1 is MNHNS, CDR2 SASEGT. The CDR3 totals 15 residues. The chain's CDR3 is CASSEQTGGADTQYF. The CDR3 nucleotides read TGTGCCAGCAGTGAACAGACAGGGGGCGCAGATACGCAGTATTTT.

DNA for the CDR3: TGCGCCAGCAGCTTGGTAGGGGGGCGCGATATCCATTCACCCCTCCACTTT. This encodes CASSLVGGRDIHSPLHF. The V gene is TRBV5-1, the J gene TRBJ1-6, with a possible D match to TRBD1 (6 bases). Trimming took off 0 bases at V and 8 bases at J, with 18 bases between the two ends. CDR1 SGHRS and CDR2 YFSETQ come from the germline V gene. The CDR3 is 17 amino acids.

The chain links TRBV24-1 to TRBJ1-1; D is undetermined. Trimming stripped 1 base from V and 7 bases from J, with 6 bases between. Germline V lookup: CDR1 KGHDR, CDR2 SFDVKD. The CDR3 sequence is 12 residues long. CDR3 sequence: CATSDFWGEAFF. The CDR3 DNA reads as TGTGCCACCAGTGATTTTTGGGGTGAAGCTTTCTTT.

This chain uses TRBV30 with TRBJ1-6; weak D call: TRBD1 (5 bases). The V and J ends lost 2 bases and 7 bases respectively, with 12 bases between them. The germline CDR1 and CDR2 sequences are GTSNPN and SVGIG (reference sequence). The CDR3 spans 14 residues. The CDR3 region is CAWSPRGSNSPLHF. The CDR3 region has the DNA TGTGCCTGGAGTCCCCGGGGCAGCAATTCACCCCTCCACTTT.

The chain uses TRBV5-6 and TRBJ2-3; 11 positions match TRBD2. The V gene end was trimmed by 2 bases and the J gene end by 5 bases; junction bases not matched to a gene: 4. The CDR3 is 15 amino acids. CDR1 SGHDT and CDR2 YYEEEE come from the germline V gene. The CDR3 nucleotides read TGTGCCAGCAGCTTACCACTAGCGGGAGTAGATACGCAGTATTTT. This encodes CASSLPLAGVDTQYF.

This chain joins TRBV6-5 and TRBJ1-2; 8 bases are a match to TRBD1. Germline V CDR1 and CDR2: MNHEY, SVGAGI. The CDR3 runs 14 residues. V was pared by 4 bases and J by 7 bases, with 8 bases of the junction left unmatched. CDR3 nucleotides: TGTGCCAGCAGTTTCATCGACAGGGGTGGTGGCTACACCTTC. Translation: CASSFIDRGGGYTF.

The chain joins TRBV4-2 to TRBJ1-2; 8 bases are a match to TRBD1. The CDR3 spans 16 residues. The junction had 10 bases not matched to a gene; V was cut back by 4 bases and J by 3 bases. Germline V gene data show CDR1 as LGHNA and CDR2 as YNFKEQ. The CDR3 reads CASSPRTRGRDYGYTF. In nucleotides, the CDR3 is TGTGCCAGCAGCCCTCGGACCAGGGGGCGCGACTATGGCTACACCTTC.

The V and J genes are TRBV7-2 and TRBJ2-7; 8 bases map to TRBD2. There are 15 residues in the CDR3. V shed 0 bases and J 1 base; nucleotides not matched to a gene: 2. Germline loops: CDR1 SGHTA, CDR2 FQGNSA. CDR3 in DNA: TGTGCCAGCAGCTTAGCGGAGCGGGGGTCCTACGAGCAGTACTTC. Its protein product is CASSLAERGSYEQYF. The full variable domain, with the rest looked up from reference TRBV7-2 and TRBJ2-7, is GAGVSQSPSNKVTEKGKDVELRCDPISGHTALYWYRQSLGQGLEFLIYFQGNSAPDKSGLPSDRFSAERTGGSVSTLTIQRTQQEDSAVYLCASSLAERGSYEQYFGPGTRLTVT.

The chain combines TRBV30 with TRBJ1-6; 9 nucleotides line up with TRBD1. Germline assignment: CDR1 GTSNPN and CDR2 SVGIG (reference sequence). The V gene end was trimmed by 3 bases and the J gene end by 4 bases; junction bases not matched to a gene: 7. The length of the CDR3 is 16 residues. The chain's CDR3 is CAWRETGGGYNSPLHF. For the CDR3, the DNA is TGTGCCTGGAGAGAAACAGGGGGCGGGTATAATTCACCCCTCCACTTT.

This clone has just one count. The genes are TRBV11-2 and TRBJ2-7; D could derive from TRBD1 or TRBD2 (5 bases each). Trimming left V 3 bases short and J 0 bases short, with 9 bases between. The CDR3 totals 14 residues. Germline V gene lookup returns CDR1 SGHAT and CDR2 FQNNGV. The CDR3 reads CASSFSGSSYEQYF. The CDR3 DNA sequence: TGTGCCAGCAGCTTTTCAGGGAGCTCCTACGAGCAGTACTTC.

The count of this clone is one. The V call is TRBV7-2, the J call TRBJ1-1; possibly TRBD1 for D (6 bases). The CDR3 totals 15 residues. The V and J ends lost 1 base and 1 base respectively, with 10 bases between them. Germline V gene lookup returns CDR1 SGHTA and CDR2 FQGNSA. DNA for the CDR3: TGTGCCAGCAGCTTAGGAGGGACACCGAACACTGAAGCTTTCTTT. Amino acid sequence: CASSLGGTPNTEAFF.

CDR3 bases: TGTGCCAGCAGCCCGGACAGGCTTAGCTCCTACGAGCAGTACTTC. Translated: CASSPDRLSSYEQYF. The chain joins TRBV7-9 to TRBJ2-7, with 7 positions matching TRBD1. The J segment lost 0 bases and the V segment lost 5 bases, leaving 7 bases of the junction unmatched. The V gene's germline CDR1 is SEHNR and CDR2 FQNEAQ (reference sequence). The CDR3 loop spans 15 amino acids. Full variable domain (missing parts from reference TRBV7-9 and TRBJ2-7): DTGVSQNPRHKITKRGQNVTFRCDPISEHNRLYWYRQTLGQGPEFLTYFQNEAQLEKSRLLSDRFSAERPKGSFSTLEIQRTEQGDSAMYLCASSPDRLSSYEQYFGPGTRLTVT.

This chain joins TRBV6-5 and TRBJ2-4, with 7 bases fitting TRBD1. This CDR3 has 16 amino acids. Germline CDR1 MNHEY, CDR2 SVGAGI. With 2 bases clipped from V and 3 bases from J, the junction kept 7 bases outside the gene matches. CDR3: CASSYQTGLGKNIQYF. CDR3 in DNA: TGTGCCAGCAGTTACCAGACAGGGTTGGGCAAAAACATTCAGTACTTC.

This rearrangement joins TRBV9 to TRBJ1-2, with 12 bases aligning to TRBD1. V shed 5 bases and J 5 bases; nucleotides not matched to a gene: 4. In germline, CDR1 is SGDLS, CDR2 YYNGEE. This CDR3 comprises 14 residues. CDR3 residues: CASSPGQGAYGYTF. As DNA, the CDR3 is TGTGCCAGCAGTCCGGGACAGGGGGCATATGGCTACACCTTC.

This clone has only one observation. J is TRBJ1-5 and V is TRBV19, with D maybe TRBD1 (6 bases). The CDR3 extends over 15 amino acids. Trimming shortened V by 2 bases and J by 7 bases, and 15 bases separated the two germline ends. Germline V lookup: CDR1 LNHDA, CDR2 SQIVND (reference sequence). CDR3 amino acids: CASSITGGGGQPQHF. CDR3 sequence (DNA): TGTGCCAGTAGTATAACAGGCGGCGGGGGCCAGCCCCAGCATTTT.

J is TRBJ2-7 and V is TRBV7-2, with 8 positions matching TRBD2. The CDR3 loop spans 15 amino acids. V lost 3 bases to trimming and J lost 6 bases; unmatched junction nucleotides: 10. Germline V gives CDR1 SGHTA, CDR2 FQGNSA. CDR3 sequence reads: CASSFDHSGRTEQYF. As DNA, the CDR3 is TGTGCCAGCAGCTTCGACCACAGCGGGAGAACCGAGCAGTACTTC.

The V and J genes are TRBV28 and TRBJ2-7; D call uncertain. There are 12 residues in the CDR3. Germline-derived CDR1 and CDR2 are MDHEN and SYDVKM. The V end was cut by 4 bases, the J end by 2 bases, with 6 bases between. The DNA of the CDR3 is TGTGCCAGCAGTTCATCGGCCTACGAGCAGTACTTC. Translation gives CASSSSAYEQYF.